This TCR beta chain was obtained from a study of Ad26.COV2.S vaccination and SARS-CoV-2 variants. Libraries were prepared by immunoSEQ multiplex PCR; TCRdb keeps only in-frame clonotypes and omits some of them. The sample has over 90,000 clones; less than 85% are singletons. Study conclusions and caveats: Substantial breadth in spike-specific CD8+ and CD4+ T cell responses was reportedly seen after vaccination.

As regards this clone: Its target is not known.

This CDR3 spans 14 amino acids. V lost 3 bases to trimming and J lost 1 base, with 9 bases between them. Germline CDR1 MDHEN, CDR2 SYDVKM. The material was peripheral blood, obtained after recovery from COVID-19. This receptor was obtained from a human donor who had recovered from COVID-19. The V call is TRBV28, the J call TRBJ2-5; D is perhaps TRBD1 (6 bases). Here the CDR3 reads CASSLRGIQETQYF. CDR3 nucleotides: TGTGCCAGCAGTTTGAGGGGGATCCAAGAGACCCAGTACTTC.